This TCR beta chain was recorded in a study of radiotherapy plus CTLA-4 blockade in lung cancer. Study context: Across the patients, objective responses occurred in 18%, and disease control in approximately 30%.

Generated by immunoSEQ multiplex PCR, the TCRdb table keeps only in-frame clones and is missing some. Of around 31,000 clones listed, approximately 82% are singletons. The germline V and J ends were trimmed by 3 bases and 2 bases, with 11 bases remaining between them. Germline CDR1 SGHRS, CDR2 YFSETQ. This CDR3 is built from 14 residues. With regard to this clone: Its specificity is unknown.

Study results and limitations: Tumor-derived TCR clones expanded in blood after radiotherapy plus ipilimumab.

Ipilimumab-mediated CTLA-4 blockade plus focal radiation was given to patients having chemo-refractory metastatic non-small-cell lung cancer. The J gene is TRBJ1-2, the V gene TRBV5-1; no definite D call. The source material was peripheral blood, sampled from a patient treated with radiotherapy plus ipilimumab. This clonotype was obtained from a human donor with non-small cell lung cancer who had stable disease on radiotherapy plus ipilimumab. DNA for the CDR3: TGCGCCAGCAGCTCCAACGTTAACAACTATGGCTACACCTTC. It encodes CASSSNVNNYGYTF.